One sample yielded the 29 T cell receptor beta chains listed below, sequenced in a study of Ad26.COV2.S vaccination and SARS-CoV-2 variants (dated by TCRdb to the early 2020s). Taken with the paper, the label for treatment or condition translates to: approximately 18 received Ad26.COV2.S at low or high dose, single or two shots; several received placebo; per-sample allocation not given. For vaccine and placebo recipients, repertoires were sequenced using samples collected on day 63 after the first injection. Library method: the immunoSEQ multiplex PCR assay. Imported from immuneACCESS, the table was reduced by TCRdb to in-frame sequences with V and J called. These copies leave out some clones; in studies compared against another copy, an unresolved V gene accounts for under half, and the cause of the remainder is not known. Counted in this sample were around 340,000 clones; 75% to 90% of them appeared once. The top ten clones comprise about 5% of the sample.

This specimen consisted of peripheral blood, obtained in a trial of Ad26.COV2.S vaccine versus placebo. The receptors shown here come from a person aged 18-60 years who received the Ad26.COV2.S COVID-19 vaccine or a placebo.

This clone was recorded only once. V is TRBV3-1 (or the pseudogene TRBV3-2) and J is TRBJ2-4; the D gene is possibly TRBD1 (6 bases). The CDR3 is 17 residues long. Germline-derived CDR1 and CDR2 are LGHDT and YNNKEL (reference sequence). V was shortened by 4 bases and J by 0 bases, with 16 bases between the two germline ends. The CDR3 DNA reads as TGTGCCAGCAGCCTTTACAGGGATAAACTAGCCAAAAACATTCAGTACTTC. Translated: CASSLYRDKLAKNIQYF.

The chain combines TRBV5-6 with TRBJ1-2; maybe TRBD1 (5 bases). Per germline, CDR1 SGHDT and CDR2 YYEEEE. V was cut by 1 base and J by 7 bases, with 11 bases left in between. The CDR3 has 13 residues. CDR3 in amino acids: CASSLLRDFGYTF. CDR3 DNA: TGTGCCAGCAGCTTGTTGCGGGACTTTGGCTACACCTTC.

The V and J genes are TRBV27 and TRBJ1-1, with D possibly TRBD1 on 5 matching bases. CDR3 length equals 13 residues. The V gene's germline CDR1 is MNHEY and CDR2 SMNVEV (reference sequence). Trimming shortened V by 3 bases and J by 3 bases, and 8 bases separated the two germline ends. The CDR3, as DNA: TGTGCCAGCAGTTTGGGACGGTACACTGAAGCTTTCTTT. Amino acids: CASSLGRYTEAFF.

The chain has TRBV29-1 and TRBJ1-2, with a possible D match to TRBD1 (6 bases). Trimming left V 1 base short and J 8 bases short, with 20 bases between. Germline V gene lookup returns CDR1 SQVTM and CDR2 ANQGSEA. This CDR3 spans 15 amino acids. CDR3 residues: CSVEGGTPTGRGYTF. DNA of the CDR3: TGCAGCGTTGAAGGGGGGACACCCACCGGGAGGGGCTACACCTTC.

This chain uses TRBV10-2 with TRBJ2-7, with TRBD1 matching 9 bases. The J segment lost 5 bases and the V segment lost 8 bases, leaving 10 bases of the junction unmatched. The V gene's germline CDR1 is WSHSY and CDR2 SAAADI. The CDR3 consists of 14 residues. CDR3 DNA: TGCGCCAGCCTCCGCGGGACAGGGAGCCACGAGCAGTACTTC. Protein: CASLRGTGSHEQYF.

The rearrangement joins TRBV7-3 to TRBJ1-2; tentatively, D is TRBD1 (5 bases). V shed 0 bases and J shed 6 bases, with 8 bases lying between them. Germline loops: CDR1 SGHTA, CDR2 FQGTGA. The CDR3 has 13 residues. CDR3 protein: CASSLTPGNGYTF. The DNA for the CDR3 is TGTGCCAGCAGCTTAACCCCAGGGAATGGCTACACCTTC. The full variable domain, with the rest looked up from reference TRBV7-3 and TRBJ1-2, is GAGVSQTPSNKVTEKGKYVELRCDPISGHTALYWYRQSLGQGPEFLIYFQGTGAADDSGLPNDRFFAVRPEGSVSTLKIQRTERGDSAVYLCASSLTPGNGYTFGSGTRLTVV.

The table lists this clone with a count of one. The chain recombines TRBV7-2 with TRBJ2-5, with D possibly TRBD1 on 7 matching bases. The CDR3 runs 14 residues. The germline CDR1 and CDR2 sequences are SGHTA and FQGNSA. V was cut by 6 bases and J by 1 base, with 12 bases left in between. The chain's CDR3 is CASRPRGAQETQYF. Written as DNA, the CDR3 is TGTGCCAGCAGACCCAGGGGGGCCCAAGAGACCCAGTACTTC.

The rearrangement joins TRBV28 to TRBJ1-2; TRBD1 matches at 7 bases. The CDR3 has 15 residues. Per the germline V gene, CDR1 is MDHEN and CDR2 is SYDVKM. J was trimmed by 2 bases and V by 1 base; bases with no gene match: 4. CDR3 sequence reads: CASSLSATGNYGYTF. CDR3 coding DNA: TGTGCCAGCAGTTTATCCGCGACAGGGAACTATGGCTACACCTTC.

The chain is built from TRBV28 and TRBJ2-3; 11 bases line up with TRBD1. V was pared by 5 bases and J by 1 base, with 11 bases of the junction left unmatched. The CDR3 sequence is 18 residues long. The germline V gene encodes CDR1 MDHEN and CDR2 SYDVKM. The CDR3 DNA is TGTGCCAGCAGTCGCAAGACTTCGGACAGGGGGCGCACAGATACGCAGTATTTT. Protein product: CASSRKTSDRGRTDTQYF.

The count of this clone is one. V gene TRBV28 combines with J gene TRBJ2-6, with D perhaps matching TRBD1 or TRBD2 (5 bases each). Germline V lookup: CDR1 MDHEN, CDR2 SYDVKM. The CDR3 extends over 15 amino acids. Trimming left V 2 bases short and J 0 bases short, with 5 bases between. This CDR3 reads CASSLGGSGANVLTF. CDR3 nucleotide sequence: TGTGCCAGCAGTTTAGGGGGCTCTGGGGCCAACGTCCTGACTTTC.

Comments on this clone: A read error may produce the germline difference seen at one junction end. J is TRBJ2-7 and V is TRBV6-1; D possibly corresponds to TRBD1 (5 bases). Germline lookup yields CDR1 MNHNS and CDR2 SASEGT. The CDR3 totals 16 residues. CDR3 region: CASSEGLSGSAYEQYF. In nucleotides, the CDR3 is TGTGCCAGCAGCGAAGGCCTTTCAGGGTCCGCCTACGAGCAGTACTTC.

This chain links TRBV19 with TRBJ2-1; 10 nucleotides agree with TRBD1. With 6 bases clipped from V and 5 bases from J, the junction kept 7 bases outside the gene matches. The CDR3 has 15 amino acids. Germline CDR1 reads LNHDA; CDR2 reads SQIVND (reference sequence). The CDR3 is CASSKIGTGDNEQFF. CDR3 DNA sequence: TGTGCCAGTAGCAAAATCGGGACAGGGGACAATGAGCAGTTCTTC. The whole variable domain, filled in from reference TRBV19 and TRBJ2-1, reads DGGITQSPKYLFRKEGQNVTLSCEQNLNHDAMYWYRQDPGQGLRLIYYSQIVNDFQKGDIAEGYSVSREKKESFPLTVTSAQKNPTAFYLCASSKIGTGDNEQFFGPGTRLTVL.

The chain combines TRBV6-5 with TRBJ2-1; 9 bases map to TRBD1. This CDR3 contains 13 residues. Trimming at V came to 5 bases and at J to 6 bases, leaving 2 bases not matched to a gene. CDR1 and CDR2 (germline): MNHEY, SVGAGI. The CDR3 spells CASSRGQGNEQFF. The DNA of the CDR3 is TGTGCCAGCAGTAGGGGACAGGGCAATGAGCAGTTCTTC.

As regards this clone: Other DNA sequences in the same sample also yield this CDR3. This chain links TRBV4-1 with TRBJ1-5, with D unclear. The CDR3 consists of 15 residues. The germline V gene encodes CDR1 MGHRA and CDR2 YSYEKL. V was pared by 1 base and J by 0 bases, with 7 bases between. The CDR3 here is CASSQGPGSNQPQHF. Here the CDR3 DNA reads TGCGCCAGCAGCCAAGGGCCCGGTAGCAATCAGCCCCAGCATTTT.

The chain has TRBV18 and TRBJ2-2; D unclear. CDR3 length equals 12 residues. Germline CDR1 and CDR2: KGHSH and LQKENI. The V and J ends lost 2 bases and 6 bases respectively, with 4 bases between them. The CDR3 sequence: CASSPFPGELFF. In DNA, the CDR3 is TGTGCCAGCTCACCATTTCCCGGGGAGCTGTTTTTT.

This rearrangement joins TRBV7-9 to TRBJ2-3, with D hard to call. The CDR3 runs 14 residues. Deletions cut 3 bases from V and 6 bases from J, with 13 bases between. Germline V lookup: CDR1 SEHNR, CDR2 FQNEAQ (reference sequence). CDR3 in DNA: TGTGCCAGCAGCTTGTTAAAGGAGTTTGATACGCAGTATTTT. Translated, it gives CASSLLKEFDTQYF.

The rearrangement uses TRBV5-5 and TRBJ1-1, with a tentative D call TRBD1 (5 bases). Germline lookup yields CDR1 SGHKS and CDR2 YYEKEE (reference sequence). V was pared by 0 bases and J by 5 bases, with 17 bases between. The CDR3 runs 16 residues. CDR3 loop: CASSLVIGAAGTEAFF. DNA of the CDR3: TGTGCCAGCAGCTTGGTTATAGGGGCGGCGGGGACTGAAGCTTTCTTT.

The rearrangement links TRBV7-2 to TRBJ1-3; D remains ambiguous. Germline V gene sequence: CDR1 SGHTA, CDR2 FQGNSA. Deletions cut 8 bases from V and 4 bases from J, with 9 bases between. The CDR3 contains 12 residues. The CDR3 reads CASSQWGNTIYF. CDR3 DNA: TGTGCCAGCTCCCAGTGGGGAAACACCATATATTTT.

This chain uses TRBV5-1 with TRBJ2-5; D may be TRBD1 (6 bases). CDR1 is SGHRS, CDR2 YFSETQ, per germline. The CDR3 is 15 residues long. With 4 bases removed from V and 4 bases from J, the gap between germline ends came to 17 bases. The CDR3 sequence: CASSPLTGEGETQYF. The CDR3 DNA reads TGCGCCAGCAGCCCCCTGACAGGAGAAGGAGAGACCCAGTACTTC.

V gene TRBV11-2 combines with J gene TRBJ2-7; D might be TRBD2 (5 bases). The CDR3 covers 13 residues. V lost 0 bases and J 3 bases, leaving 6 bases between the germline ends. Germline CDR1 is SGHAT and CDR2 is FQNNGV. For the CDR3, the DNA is TGTGCCAGCAGCTTAGACCGGGACTACGAGCAGTACTTC. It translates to CASSLDRDYEQYF.

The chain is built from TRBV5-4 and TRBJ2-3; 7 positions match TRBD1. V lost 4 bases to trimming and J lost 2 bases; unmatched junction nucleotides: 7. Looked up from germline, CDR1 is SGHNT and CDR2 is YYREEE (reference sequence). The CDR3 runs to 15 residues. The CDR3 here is CASSRSTGFTDTQYF. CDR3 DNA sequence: TGTGCCAGCAGCCGATCGACAGGGTTCACAGATACGCAGTATTTT.

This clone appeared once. Written as DNA, the CDR3 is TGTGCCAGCAGCACGGGACTACCCTACAATGAGCAGTTCTTC. It encodes CASSTGLPYNEQFF. The rearrangement uses TRBV11-2 and TRBJ2-1; 7 bases match TRBD2. Germline V CDR1 and CDR2: SGHAT, FQNNGV. CDR3 size: 14 residues. With V trimmed by 5 bases and J by 2 bases, 3 bases remained unmatched.

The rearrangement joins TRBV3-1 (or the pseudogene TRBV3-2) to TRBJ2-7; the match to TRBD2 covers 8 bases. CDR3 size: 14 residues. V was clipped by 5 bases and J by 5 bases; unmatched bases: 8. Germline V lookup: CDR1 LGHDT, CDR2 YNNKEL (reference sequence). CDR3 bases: TGTGCCAGCAGCTTTAGCGGGGCTAGAAACGAGCAGTACTTC. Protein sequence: CASSFSGARNEQYF.

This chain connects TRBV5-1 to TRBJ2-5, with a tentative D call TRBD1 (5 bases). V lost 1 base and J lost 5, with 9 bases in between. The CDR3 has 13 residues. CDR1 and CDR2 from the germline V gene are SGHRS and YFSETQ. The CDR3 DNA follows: TGCGCCAGCAGCTTGTTCGCAGGGGAGACCCAGTACTTC. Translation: CASSLFAGETQYF.

The CDR3 loop is CATRPLYTGELFF. As DNA, the CDR3 is TGTGCCACTCGACCCCTATATACCGGGGAGCTGTTTTTT. This chain connects TRBV27 to TRBJ2-2; D not certain. This CDR3 is 13 amino acids long. Trimming took off 10 bases at V and 5 bases at J, with 14 bases between the two ends. Looked up from germline, CDR1 is MNHEY and CDR2 is SMNVEV (reference sequence).

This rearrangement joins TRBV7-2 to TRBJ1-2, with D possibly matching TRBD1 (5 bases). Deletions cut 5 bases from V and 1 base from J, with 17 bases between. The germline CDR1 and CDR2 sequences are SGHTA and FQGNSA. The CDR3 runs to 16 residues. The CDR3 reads CASSTPPDKLNYGYTF. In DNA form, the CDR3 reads TGTGCCAGCAGCACGCCCCCGGACAAACTTAACTATGGCTACACCTTC.

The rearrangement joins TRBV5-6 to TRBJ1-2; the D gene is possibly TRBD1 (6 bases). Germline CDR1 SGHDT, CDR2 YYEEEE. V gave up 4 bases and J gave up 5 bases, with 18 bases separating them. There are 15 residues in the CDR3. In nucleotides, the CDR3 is TGTGCCAGCAGCCTCGGGACAAGGGGAGATTATGGCTACACCTTC. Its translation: CASSLGTRGDYGYTF.

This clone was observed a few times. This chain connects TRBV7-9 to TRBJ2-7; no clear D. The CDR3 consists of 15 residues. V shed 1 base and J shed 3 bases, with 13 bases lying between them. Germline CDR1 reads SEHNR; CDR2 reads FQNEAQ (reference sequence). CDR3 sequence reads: CASSLEGRPDYEQYF. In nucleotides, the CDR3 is TGTGCCAGCAGCTTAGAGGGCAGGCCCGACTACGAGCAGTACTTC. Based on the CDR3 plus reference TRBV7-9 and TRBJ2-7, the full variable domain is DTGVSQNPRHKITKRGQNVTFRCDPISEHNRLYWYRQTLGQGPEFLTYFQNEAQLEKSRLLSDRFSAERPKGSFSTLEIQRTEQGDSAMYLCASSLEGRPDYEQYFGPGTRLTVT.

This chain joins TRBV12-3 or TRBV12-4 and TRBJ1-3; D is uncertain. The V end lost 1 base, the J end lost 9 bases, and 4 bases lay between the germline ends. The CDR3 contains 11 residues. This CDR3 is CASSLGFTIYF. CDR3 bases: TGTGCCAGCAGTTTAGGGTTCACCATATATTTT.